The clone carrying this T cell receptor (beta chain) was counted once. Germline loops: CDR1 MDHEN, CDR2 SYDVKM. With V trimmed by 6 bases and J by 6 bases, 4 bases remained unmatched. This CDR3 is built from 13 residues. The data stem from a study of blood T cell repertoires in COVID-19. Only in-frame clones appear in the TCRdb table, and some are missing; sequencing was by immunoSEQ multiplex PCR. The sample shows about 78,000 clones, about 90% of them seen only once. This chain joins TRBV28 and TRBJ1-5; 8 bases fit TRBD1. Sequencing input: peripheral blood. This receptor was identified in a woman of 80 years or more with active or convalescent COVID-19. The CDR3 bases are TGTGCCAGCAGGGATACAGGGGGTCAGCCCCAGCATTTT. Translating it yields CASRDTGGQPQHF.